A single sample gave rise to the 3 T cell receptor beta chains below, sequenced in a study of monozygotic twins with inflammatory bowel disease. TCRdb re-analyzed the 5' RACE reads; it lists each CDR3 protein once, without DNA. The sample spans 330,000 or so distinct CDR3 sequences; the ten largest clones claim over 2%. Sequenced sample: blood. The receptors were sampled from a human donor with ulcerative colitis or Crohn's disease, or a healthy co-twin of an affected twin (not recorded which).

The CDR3 loop is CASSGGTGGALYEQYF. The genes are TRBV6-1 and TRBJ2-7; there is no DNA to check the TCRdb D call of TRBD1. The length of the CDR3 is 16 residues. CDR1 and CDR2 from the germline V gene are MNHNS and SASEGT.

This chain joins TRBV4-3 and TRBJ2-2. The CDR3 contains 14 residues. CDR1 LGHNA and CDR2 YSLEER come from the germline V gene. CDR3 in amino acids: CASSQTVVGGELFF.

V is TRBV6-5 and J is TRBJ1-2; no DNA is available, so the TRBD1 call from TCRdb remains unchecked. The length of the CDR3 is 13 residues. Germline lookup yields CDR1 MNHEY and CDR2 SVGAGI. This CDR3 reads CASTLGAAKGYTF.